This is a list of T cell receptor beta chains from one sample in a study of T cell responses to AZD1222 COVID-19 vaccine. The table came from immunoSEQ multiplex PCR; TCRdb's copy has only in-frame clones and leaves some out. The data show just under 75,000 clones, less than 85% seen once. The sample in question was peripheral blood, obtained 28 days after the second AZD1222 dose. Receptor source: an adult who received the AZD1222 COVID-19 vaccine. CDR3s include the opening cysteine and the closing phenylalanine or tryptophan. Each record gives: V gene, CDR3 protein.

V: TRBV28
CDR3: CASIPGTSGGVEQYF

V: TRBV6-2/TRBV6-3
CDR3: CASTPDIYSGANVLTF

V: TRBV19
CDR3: CASSISAHPGVGYTF

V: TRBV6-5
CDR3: CASMLGTEQYF

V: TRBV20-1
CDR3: CSRPQGGGYTF

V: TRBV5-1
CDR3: CASSLEPGGQGLNIQYF

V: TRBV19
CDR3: CASSISEGNQPQHF

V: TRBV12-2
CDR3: CASRCPRLAGGETQYF

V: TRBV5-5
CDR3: CASSLGSLGNQPQHF

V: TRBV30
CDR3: CAWSPPGRGYEQYF

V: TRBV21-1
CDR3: CASRGGSSGNTIYF

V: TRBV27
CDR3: CASTHLTGPNYGYTF

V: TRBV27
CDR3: CASSSDRGQPQHF

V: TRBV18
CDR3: CASSPPGGLGTDTQYF

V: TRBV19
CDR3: CASSPSGQTTTRGQETQYF

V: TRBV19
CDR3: CASSSGSTPTGEQFF

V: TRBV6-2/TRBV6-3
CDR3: CASSYSGRGNTGELFF

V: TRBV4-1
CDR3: CASSQGGTGLGTYEQYF

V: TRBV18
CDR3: CASSPGLDRGFWDEQYF

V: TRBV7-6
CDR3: CASSSPTGTTNEKLFF

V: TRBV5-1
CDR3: CASFDTGYTF

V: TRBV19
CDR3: CASKDRLNTEAFF

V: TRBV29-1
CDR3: CSVGTATYEQYF

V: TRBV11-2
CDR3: CASSLLMGNEQYF

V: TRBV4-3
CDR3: CASSQDQGDRDYGYTF

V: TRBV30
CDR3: CAWSLSGGTEAFF